The clone carrying this T cell receptor beta chain was seen a handful of times. Its antigen is unknown. The CDR3 has 15 residues. CDR1 is MGHDK, CDR2 SYGVNS, per germline. V was clipped by 2 bases and J by 5 bases; unmatched bases: 2. This record comes from a study of naive and memory T cell subsets. Study-wide findings and caveats: In naive cells, over 95% of TCR sequences were seen only once. The power law exponent of TCR abundance differed between naive and memory cells. Naive repertoires, especially CD8, held a few larger clonotypes, possibly memory cells re-expressing CD45RA.

Both TRBC1 and TRBC2 were covered by a beta constant-region primer of two equimolar oligonucleotides. Nested alpha and beta constant-region primers with the SP2 primer drove four PCR rounds on ligated cDNA. TCRdb fed the UMI-ligation and nested PCR reads into MiXCR, producing one record per CDR3 protein. The table has roughly 100,000 distinct CDR3 sequences, more than 12% seen once. Alpha and beta libraries were amplified separately from the second PCR onward. CD8 T cells were positively selected from what remained after CD4 positive selection. The specimen sequenced was naive CD8+ T cells from blood. This TCR was recovered from a human donor in good health. The chain is built from TRBV25-1 and TRBJ2-1; 11 nucleotides line up with TRBD2. CDR3 region: CASSELAGGNNEQFF. The DNA for the CDR3 is TGTGCCAGCAGTGAACTAGCGGGGGGTAACAATGAGCAGTTCTTC.